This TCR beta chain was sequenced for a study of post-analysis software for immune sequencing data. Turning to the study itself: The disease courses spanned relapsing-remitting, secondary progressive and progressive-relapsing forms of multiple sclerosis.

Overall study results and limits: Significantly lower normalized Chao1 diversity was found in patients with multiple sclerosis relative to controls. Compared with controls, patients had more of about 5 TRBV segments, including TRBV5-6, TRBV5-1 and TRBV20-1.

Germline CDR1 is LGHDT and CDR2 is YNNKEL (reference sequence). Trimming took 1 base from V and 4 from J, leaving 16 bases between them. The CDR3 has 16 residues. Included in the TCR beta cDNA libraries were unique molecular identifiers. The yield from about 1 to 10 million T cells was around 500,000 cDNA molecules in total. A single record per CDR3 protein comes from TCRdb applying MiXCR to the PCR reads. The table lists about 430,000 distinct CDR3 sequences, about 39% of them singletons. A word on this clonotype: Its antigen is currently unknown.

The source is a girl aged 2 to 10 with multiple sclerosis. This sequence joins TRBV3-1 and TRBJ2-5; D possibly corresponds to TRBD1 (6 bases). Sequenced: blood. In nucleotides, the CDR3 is TGTGCCAGCAGCCAAGCTGCTAGCTTGGGGGCAGAGACCCAGTACTTC. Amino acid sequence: CASSQAASLGAETQYF.